This T cell receptor beta chain is from a study of response to subunit inactivated influenza vaccine. TCRdb redid the calling of the RT-PCR reads with MiXCR, one entry per CDR3 protein. This table holds 300,000 to 350,000 distinct CDR3 sequences, about a fifth found once. CDR3 length equals 15 residues. Germline loops: CDR1 SGHRS, CDR2 YFSETQ. Trimming at V came to 5 bases and at J to 7 bases, leaving 6 bases not matched to a gene. This clonotype was counted only a few times. The chain has TRBV5-1 and TRBJ1-6; 10 bases match TRBD1. Material: PBMCs from blood, obtained 21 months after vaccination. This receptor was taken from a man between 50 and 75 years old who received an inactivated influenza vaccine. The DNA of the CDR3 is TGCGCCAGCAGGCCTCCGGGACAGGGGAATTCACCCCTCCACTTT. As protein: CASRPPGQGNSPLHF.